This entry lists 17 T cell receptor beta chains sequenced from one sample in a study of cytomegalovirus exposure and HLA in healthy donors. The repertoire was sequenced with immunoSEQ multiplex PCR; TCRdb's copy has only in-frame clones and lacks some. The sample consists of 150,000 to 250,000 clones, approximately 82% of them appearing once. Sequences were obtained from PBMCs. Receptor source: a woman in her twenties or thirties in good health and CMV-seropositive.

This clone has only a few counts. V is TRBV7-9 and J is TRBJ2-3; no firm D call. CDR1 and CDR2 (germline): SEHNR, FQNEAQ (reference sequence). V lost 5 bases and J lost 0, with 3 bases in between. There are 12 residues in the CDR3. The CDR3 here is CASSTSTDTQYF. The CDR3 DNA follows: TGTGCCAGCAGCACTAGCACAGATACGCAGTATTTT. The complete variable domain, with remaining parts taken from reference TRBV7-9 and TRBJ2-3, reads DTGVSQNPRHKITKRGQNVTFRCDPISEHNRLYWYRQTLGQGPEFLTYFQNEAQLEKSRLLSDRFSAERPKGSFSTLEIQRTEQGDSAMYLCASSTSTDTQYFGPGTRLTVL.

This chain's CDR3 is CSVEVSGISTEAFF. In DNA form, the CDR3 reads TGCAGCGTTGAAGTGTCGGGGATCAGTACTGAAGCTTTCTTT. This chain joins TRBV29-1 and TRBJ1-1; D is unclear. Germline CDR1 SQVTM, CDR2 ANQGSEA. This CDR3 contains 14 residues. The V end was cut by 1 base, the J end by 5 bases, with 14 bases between.

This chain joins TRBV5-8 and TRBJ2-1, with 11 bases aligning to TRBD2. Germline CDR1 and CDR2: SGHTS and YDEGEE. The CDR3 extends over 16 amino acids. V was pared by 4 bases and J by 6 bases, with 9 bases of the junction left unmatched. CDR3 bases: TGTGCCAGCAGCAAAACGACTAGCGGGATTCCCAATGAGCAGTTCTTC. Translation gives CASSKTTSGIPNEQFF.

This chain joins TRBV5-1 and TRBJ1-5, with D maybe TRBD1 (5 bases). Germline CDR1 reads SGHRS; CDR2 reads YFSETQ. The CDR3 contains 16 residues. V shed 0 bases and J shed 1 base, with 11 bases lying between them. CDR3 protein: CASSLGSGESNQPQHF. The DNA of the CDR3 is TGCGCCAGCAGCTTGGGGTCGGGGGAGAGCAATCAGCCCCAGCATTTT. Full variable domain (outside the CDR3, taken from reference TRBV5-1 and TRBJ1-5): KAGVTQTPRYLIKTRGQQVTLSCSPISGHRSVSWYQQTPGQGLQFLFEYFSETQRNKGNFPGRFSGRQFSNSRSEMNVSTLELGDSALYLCASSLGSGESNQPQHFGDGTRLSIL.

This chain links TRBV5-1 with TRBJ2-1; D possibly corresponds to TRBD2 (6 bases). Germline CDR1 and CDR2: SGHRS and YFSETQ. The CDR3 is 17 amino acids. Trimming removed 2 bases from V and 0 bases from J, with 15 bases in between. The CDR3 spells CASSLLGGGSSYNEQFF. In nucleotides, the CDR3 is TGCGCCAGCAGCTTATTGGGAGGTGGGAGCTCCTACAATGAGCAGTTCTTC.

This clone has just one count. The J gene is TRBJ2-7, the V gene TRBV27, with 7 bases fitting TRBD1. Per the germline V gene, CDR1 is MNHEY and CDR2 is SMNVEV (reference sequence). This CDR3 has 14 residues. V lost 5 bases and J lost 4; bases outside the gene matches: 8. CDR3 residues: CASSHRDRIYEQYF. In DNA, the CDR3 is TGTGCCAGCAGTCACCGGGACAGAATATACGAGCAGTACTTC.

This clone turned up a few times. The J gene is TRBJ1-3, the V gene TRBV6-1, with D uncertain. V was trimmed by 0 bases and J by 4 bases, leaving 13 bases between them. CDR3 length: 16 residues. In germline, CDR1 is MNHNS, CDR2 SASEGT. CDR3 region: CASSEAGRLSGNTIYF. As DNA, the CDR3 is TGTGCCAGCAGTGAAGCCGGCAGGCTATCAGGAAACACCATATATTTT.

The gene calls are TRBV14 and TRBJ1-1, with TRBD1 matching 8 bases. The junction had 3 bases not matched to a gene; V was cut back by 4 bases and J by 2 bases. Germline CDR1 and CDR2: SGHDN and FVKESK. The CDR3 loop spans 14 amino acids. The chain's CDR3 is CASSRGTGNTEAFF. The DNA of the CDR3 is TGTGCCAGCAGCCGTGGGACAGGAAACACTGAAGCTTTCTTT.

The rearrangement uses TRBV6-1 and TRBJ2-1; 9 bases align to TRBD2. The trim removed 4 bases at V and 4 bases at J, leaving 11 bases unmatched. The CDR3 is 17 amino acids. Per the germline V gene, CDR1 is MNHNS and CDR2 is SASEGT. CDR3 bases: TGTGCCAGCAGTGTACTCCATAGCGGGAGAGCATACAATGAGCAGTTCTTC. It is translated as CASSVLHSGRAYNEQFF.

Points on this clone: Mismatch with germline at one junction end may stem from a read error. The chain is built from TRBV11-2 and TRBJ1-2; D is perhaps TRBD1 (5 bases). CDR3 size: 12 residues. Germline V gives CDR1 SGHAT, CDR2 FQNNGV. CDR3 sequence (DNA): TGTGCCAGCACCTTAGTAGGGGAAGGCTACACCTTC. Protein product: CASTLVGEGYTF.

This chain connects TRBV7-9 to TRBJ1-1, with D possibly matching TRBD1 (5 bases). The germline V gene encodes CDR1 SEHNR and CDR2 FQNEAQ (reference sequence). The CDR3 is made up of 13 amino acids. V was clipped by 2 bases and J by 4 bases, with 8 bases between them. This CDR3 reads CASSLTGATEAFF. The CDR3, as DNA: TGTGCCAGCAGCTTAACTGGGGCCACTGAAGCTTTCTTT.

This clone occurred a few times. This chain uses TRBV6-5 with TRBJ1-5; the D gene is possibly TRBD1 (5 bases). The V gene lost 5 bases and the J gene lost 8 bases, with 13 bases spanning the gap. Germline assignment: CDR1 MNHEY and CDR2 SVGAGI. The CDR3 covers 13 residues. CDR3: CASSQNRFKPQHF. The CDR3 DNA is TGTGCCAGCAGTCAAAACAGGTTTAAGCCCCAGCATTTT.

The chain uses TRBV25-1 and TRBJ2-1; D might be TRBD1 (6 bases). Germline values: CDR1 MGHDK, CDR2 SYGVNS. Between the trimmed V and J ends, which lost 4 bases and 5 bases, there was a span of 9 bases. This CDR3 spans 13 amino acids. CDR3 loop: CASSGRGNNEQFF. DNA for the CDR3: TGTGCCAGCAGTGGAAGGGGGAACAATGAGCAGTTCTTC.

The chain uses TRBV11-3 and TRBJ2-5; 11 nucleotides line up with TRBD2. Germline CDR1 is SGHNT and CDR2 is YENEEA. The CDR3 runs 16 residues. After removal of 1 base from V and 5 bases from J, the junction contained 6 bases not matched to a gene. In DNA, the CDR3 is TGTGCCAGCAGCTTAGGGCTAGCGGGAGGTGTGGAGACCCAGTACTTC. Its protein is CASSLGLAGGVETQYF. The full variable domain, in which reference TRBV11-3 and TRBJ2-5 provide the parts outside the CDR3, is EAGVVQSPRYKIIEKKQPVAFWCNPISGHNTLYWYLQNLGQGPELLIRYENEEAVDDSQLPKDRFSAERLKGVDSTLKIQPAELGDSAVYLCASSLGLAGGVETQYFGPGTRLLVL.

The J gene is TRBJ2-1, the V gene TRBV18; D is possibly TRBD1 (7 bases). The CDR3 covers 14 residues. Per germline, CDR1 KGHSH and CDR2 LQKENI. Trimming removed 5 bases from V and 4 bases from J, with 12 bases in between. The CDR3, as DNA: TGTGCCAGCTCATTATCAGGGGGGTACAATGAGCAGTTCTTC. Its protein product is CASSLSGGYNEQFF.

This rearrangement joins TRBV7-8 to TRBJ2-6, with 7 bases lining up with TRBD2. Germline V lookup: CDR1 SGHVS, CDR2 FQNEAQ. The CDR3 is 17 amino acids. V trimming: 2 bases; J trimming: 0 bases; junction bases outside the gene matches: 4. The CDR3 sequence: CASSLPGRASGANVLTF. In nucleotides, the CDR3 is TGTGCCAGCAGCTTACCAGGGAGGGCCTCTGGGGCCAACGTCCTGACTTTC. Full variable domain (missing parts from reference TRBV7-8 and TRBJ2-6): GAGVSQSPRYKVAKRGQDVALRCDPISGHVSLFWYQQALGQGPEFLTYFQNEAQLDKSGLPSDRFFAERPEGSVSTLKIQRTQQEDSAVYLCASSLPGRASGANVLTFGAGSRLTVL.

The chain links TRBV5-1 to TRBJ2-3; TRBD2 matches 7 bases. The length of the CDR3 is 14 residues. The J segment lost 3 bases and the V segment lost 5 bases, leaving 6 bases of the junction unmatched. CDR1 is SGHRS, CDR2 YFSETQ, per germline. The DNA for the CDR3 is TGCGCCAGCAGAGAGGGAGGGCCGACAGATACGCAGTATTTT. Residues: CASREGGPTDTQYF. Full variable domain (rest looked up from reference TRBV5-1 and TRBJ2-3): KAGVTQTPRYLIKTRGQQVTLSCSPISGHRSVSWYQQTPGQGLQFLFEYFSETQRNKGNFPGRFSGRQFSNSRSEMNVSTLELGDSALYLCASREGGPTDTQYFGPGTRLTVL.